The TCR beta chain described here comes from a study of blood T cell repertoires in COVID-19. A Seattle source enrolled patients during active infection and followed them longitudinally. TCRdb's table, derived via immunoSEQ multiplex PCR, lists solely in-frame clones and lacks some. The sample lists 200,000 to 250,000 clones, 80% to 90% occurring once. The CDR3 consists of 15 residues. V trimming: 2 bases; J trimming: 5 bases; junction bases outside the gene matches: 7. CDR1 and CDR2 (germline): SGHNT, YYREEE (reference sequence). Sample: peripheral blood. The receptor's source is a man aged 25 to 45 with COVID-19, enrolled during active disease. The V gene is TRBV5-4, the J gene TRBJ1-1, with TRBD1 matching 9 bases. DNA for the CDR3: TGTGCCAGCAGCTTCAAGGGACAGGGTGGGACTGAAGCTTTCTTT. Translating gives CASSFKGQGGTEAFF.